This TCR beta chain emerged from a study of blood T cell repertoires in COVID-19. The wider study: Sites in the United States, Italy and Spain provided acute and convalescent COVID-19 samples. The cDNA or gDNA used as material had been derived from T cells, B-cell-depleted T cells, or PBMCs.

In the authors' workflow: Quantification of nucleated cells was approximated via reference gene primer amplification. Generated by immunoSEQ multiplex PCR, the TCRdb table keeps only in-frame clones and is missing some. V, J and clone size reflect that table, while D and trimming were determined from the DNA. The sample lists around 400,000 clones, roughly nine tenths occurring once. CDR1 SEHNR and CDR2 FQNEAQ come from the germline V gene (reference sequence). This CDR3 is built from 15 residues. The V gene lost 6 bases and the J gene lost 5 bases, with 19 bases spanning the gap. Two consecutive negative NP/OP PCR tests, clearance, or resolved symptoms defined Cohort 3 recovery.

This sequence joins TRBV7-9 and TRBJ2-5; tentatively, D is TRBD1 (5 bases). The clonotype was recovered from a woman under 40 who had recovered from COVID-19. The sequencing input was PBMCs or T cells enriched from blood (not recorded which). This CDR3 reads CASSFYQPPGETQYF. The DNA for the CDR3 is TGTGCCAGCAGTTTCTACCAGCCACCAGGGGAGACCCAGTACTTC.